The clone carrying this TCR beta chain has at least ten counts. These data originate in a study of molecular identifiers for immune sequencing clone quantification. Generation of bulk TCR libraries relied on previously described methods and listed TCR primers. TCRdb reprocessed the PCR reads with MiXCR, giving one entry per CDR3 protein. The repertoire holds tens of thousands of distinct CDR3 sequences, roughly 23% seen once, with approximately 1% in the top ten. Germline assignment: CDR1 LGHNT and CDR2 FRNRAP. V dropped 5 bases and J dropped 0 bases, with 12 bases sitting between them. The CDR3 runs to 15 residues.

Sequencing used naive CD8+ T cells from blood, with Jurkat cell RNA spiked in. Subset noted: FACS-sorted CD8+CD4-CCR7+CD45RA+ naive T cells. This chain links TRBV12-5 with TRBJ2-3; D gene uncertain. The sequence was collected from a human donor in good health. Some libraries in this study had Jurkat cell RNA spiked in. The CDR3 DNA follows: TGTGCTAGTGGTCCACCGTCAACCAGCACAGATACGCAGTATTTT. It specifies CASGPPSTSTDTQYF. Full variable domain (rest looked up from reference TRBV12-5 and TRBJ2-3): DARVTQTPRHKVTEMGQEVTMRCQPILGHNTVFWYRQTMMQGLELLAYFRNRAPLDDSGMPKDRFSAEMPDATLATLKIQPSEPRDSAVYFCASGPPSTSTDTQYFGPGTRLTVL.